This TCR beta chain was profiled in a study of T cell repertoires in ileal Crohn's disease. Germline trimming cut 4 bases from V and 9 bases from J; bases unmatched to any gene: 8. The CDR3 is 14 residues long. CDR1 is MDHEN, CDR2 SYDVKM, per germline. The assay was immunoSEQ multiplex PCR, and TCRdb's table has in-frame clones only and misses some. The repertoire holds about 4,500 clones, with around 72% as singletons. This chain joins TRBV28 and TRBJ1-5, with 8 nucleotides matching TRBD1. The sequenced sample was ileal tissue. The origin of this receptor is an adult with Crohn's disease. The CDR3 loop is CASSSGQGSRPQHF. The CDR3 nucleotides read TGTGCCAGCAGTTCCGGACAGGGTAGTAGGCCCCAGCATTTT.